A selection of T cell receptor beta chains follows, all from one sample in a study of CD8+ T cells in alopecia areata. Measured with immunoSEQ multiplex PCR; TCRdb has only the in-frame clones, and not every one. In the table there are more than 130,000 clones, about four fifths of which are singletons. Here the sequenced sample was CD8+ T cells sorted from blood, taken at week 4, from a patient treated with tofacitinib. These receptor sequences come from a human donor with alopecia areata. CDR3s include the opening cysteine and the closing phenylalanine or tryptophan. The order of the fields is D gene, clone size, J gene, V gene, CDR3 DNA, CDR3 protein. D genes are given only for firm matches. The size entry is marked missing in some rows and otherwise reads once, few, many or a size class.

D: TRBD1
size: -
J: TRBJ2-2
V: TRBV4-1
DNA: TGCGCCAGCAGCAGAGGACAGGGGATAACCGGGGAGCTGTTTTTT
CDR3: CASSRGQGITGELFF

D: -
size: few
J: TRBJ2-7
V: TRBV27
DNA: TGTGCCAGCAGTTTCAGCAGGGTCGCCGACGAGCAGTACTTC
CDR3: CASSFSRVADEQYF

D: TRBD1
size: -
J: TRBJ1-3
V: TRBV27
DNA: TGTGCCAGCAGTCCTAACAGGGGCTCTGGAAACACCATATATTTT
CDR3: CASSPNRGSGNTIYF

D: -
size: few
J: TRBJ1-2
V: TRBV18
DNA: TGTGCCAGCTCACGCACAGGTGCCGTAGGTGGAAACTATGGCTACACCTTC
CDR3: CASSRTGAVGGNYGYTF

D: -
size: -
J: TRBJ1-1
V: TRBV4-3
DNA: TGCGCCAGCACCCTGACGTGGCAGGGAACTGGAATGAACACTGAAGCTTTCTTT
CDR3: CASTLTWQGTGMNTEAFF

D: -
size: -
J: TRBJ2-3
V: TRBV2
DNA: TGTGCCAGCAGGGAGGGGGGATCCCTGGATACGCAGTATTTT
CDR3: CASREGGSLDTQYF

D: TRBD1
size: -
J: TRBJ1-2
V: TRBV6-1
DNA: TGTGCCAGCACCGACAGGGTAGATGGCTACACCTTC
CDR3: CASTDRVDGYTF

D: -
size: -
J: TRBJ2-2
V: TRBV27
DNA: TGTGCCAGCACCCCACCCAACACCGGGGAGCTGTTTTTT
CDR3: CASTPPNTGELFF

D: TRBD1
size: few
J: TRBJ2-7
V: TRBV5-1
DNA: TGCGCCAGCAGCTTGGGACAGGGGACGGACGAGCAGTACTTC
CDR3: CASSLGQGTDEQYF

D: -
size: few
J: TRBJ2-2
V: TRBV25-1
DNA: TGTGCCAGCAGTCAGGACAGCTACACCGGGGAGCTGTTTTTT
CDR3: CASSQDSYTGELFF

D: -
size: -
J: TRBJ2-3
V: TRBV7-2
DNA: TGTGCCAGCAGCTTAACGGGACTCCGCTACACAGATACGCAGTATTTT
CDR3: CASSLTGLRYTDTQYF

D: TRBD1
size: -
J: TRBJ2-5
V: TRBV6-6
DNA: TGTGCCAGCAGTTACCCTAGGACAGGGTTCGTGGAGACCCAGTACTTC
CDR3: CASSYPRTGFVETQYF

D: -
size: -
J: TRBJ2-7
V: TRBV27
DNA: TGTGCCAGCAGTTTTAAGGATGGAGAGCAGTACTTC
CDR3: CASSFKDGEQYF

D: TRBD2
size: -
J: TRBJ2-7
V: TRBV30
DNA: TGTGCCTGGACGCGTGGGGGGGATTCCTACGAGCAGTACTTC
CDR3: CAWTRGGDSYEQYF

D: TRBD1
size: few
J: TRBJ2-7
V: TRBV18
DNA: TGTGCCAGCTCACACAACAGGGGACGCTCTTTCTACGAGCAGTACTTC
CDR3: CASSHNRGRSFYEQYF

D: -
size: -
J: TRBJ2-7
V: TRBV19
DNA: TGTGCCAGTAGCCACCCAACCTTTGAGGGGACGGACCTCTACGAGCAGTACTTC
CDR3: CASSHPTFEGTDLYEQYF

D: TRBD1
size: -
J: TRBJ2-1
V: TRBV10-3
DNA: TGTGCCATCAGTGAGTCCCGGGACAGGGGGCATTCGGGCAATGAGCAGTTCTTC
CDR3: CAISESRDRGHSGNEQFF

D: -
size: -
J: TRBJ2-3
V: TRBV15
DNA: TGTGCCACCAGCAGAGATAGGCTAGCGACAGATACGCAGTATTTT
CDR3: CATSRDRLATDTQYF

D: TRBD1
size: -
J: TRBJ2-3
V: TRBV29-1
DNA: TGCAGCGTTGACGGGGACAGGAAGAAAGATAGCACAGATACGCAGTATTTT
CDR3: CSVDGDRKKDSTDTQYF

D: -
size: -
J: TRBJ2-1
V: TRBV9
DNA: TGTGCCAGCAGCGTAGGGCAGCTCAATGAGCAGTTCTTC
CDR3: CASSVGQLNEQFF

D: TRBD1
size: -
J: TRBJ1-5
V: TRBV27
DNA: TGTGCCAGCAGCACAGGGGGGTATAGCAATCAGCCCCAGCATTTT
CDR3: CASSTGGYSNQPQHF

D: -
size: -
J: TRBJ2-7
V: TRBV7-6
DNA: TGTGCCAGCAGCTTAGTGTCTTCCTACGAGCAGTACTTC
CDR3: CASSLVSSYEQYF

D: -
size: few
J: TRBJ1-4
V: TRBV4-1
DNA: TGCGCCAGCAGCCAAGAAGCCCGGGATAATGAAAAACTGTTTTTT
CDR3: CASSQEARDNEKLFF

D: TRBD1
size: -
J: TRBJ2-1
V: TRBV29-1
DNA: TGCAGCGTTGAACCAGGGGGCAATGAGCAGTTCTTC
CDR3: CSVEPGGNEQFF

D: -
size: once
J: TRBJ2-3
V: TRBV7-9
DNA: TGTGCCAGCAGCTCAGGGAACACAGATACGCAGTATTTT
CDR3: CASSSGNTDTQYF

D: TRBD1
size: once
J: TRBJ1-1
V: TRBV10-3
DNA: TGTGCCATCACCGTGGACAGGTCCACTGAAGCTTTCTTT
CDR3: CAITVDRSTEAFF

D: -
size: -
J: TRBJ2-7
V: TRBV4-2
DNA: TGTGCCAGCAGCCAGAGACTTGCCGACTACGAGCAGTACTTC
CDR3: CASSQRLADYEQYF

D: TRBD1
size: -
J: TRBJ2-5
V: TRBV7-9
DNA: TGTGCCAGCAGCGAAGGGACAGGACGGGAGACCCAGTACTTC
CDR3: CASSEGTGRETQYF

D: -
size: few
J: TRBJ2-7
V: TRBV7-9
DNA: TGTGCCAGCAGCTTATCAGCGGCATACGAGCAGTACTTC
CDR3: CASSLSAAYEQYF

D: -
size: -
J: TRBJ2-7
V: TRBV7-6
DNA: TGTGCCAGCAGCCCTCGCCAGGGGTGGGACGAGCAGTACTTC
CDR3: CASSPRQGWDEQYF

D: -
size: -
J: TRBJ1-2
V: TRBV7-3
DNA: TGTGCCAGCAGCTTAGATCATAACTATGGCTACACCTTC
CDR3: CASSLDHNYGYTF

D: -
size: -
J: TRBJ2-1
V: TRBV7-9
DNA: TGTGCCAGCAGCTTAGGGTCCAGCAATGAGCAGTTCTTC
CDR3: CASSLGSSNEQFF

D: -
size: -
J: TRBJ2-7
V: TRBV27
DNA: TGTGCCAGCAGTTTATTGGGGGGATCCTACGAGCAGTACTTC
CDR3: CASSLLGGSYEQYF

D: -
size: -
J: TRBJ2-5
V: TRBV7-6
DNA: TGTGCCAGCAGCGAGAGGGGGGTATACCAAGAGACCCAGTACTTC
CDR3: CASSERGVYQETQYF

D: TRBD1
size: once
J: TRBJ1-6
V: TRBV7-2
DNA: TGTGCCAGTAGCTACCTGGGAACAGGGGGCCTTTTCTATAATTCACCCCTCCACTTT
CDR3: CASSYLGTGGLFYNSPLHF

D: -
size: few
J: TRBJ2-7
V: TRBV29-1
DNA: TGCAGCGTTGTGGGTTCCTACGAGCAGTACTTC
CDR3: CSVVGSYEQYF

D: -
size: few
J: TRBJ2-2
V: TRBV10-3
DNA: TGTGCCAGCAGTTACTCAATCTTAACCGCCCCCGGGGAGCTGTTTTTT
CDR3: CASSYSILTAPGELFF

D: -
size: once
J: TRBJ2-7
V: TRBV7-6
DNA: TGTGCCAGCAGCTTAGAGGGGGAGGGCCCCGCCTACGAGCAGTACTTC
CDR3: CASSLEGEGPAYEQYF

D: -
size: -
J: TRBJ2-5
V: TRBV7-8
DNA: TGTGCCAGCAAAGGGACCCAGTACTTC
CDR3: CASKGTQYF

D: TRBD1
size: -
J: TRBJ1-5
V: TRBV7-9
DNA: TGTGCCAGCAGCCCTACAGGGGGAAATCAGCCCCAGCATTTT
CDR3: CASSPTGGNQPQHF

D: TRBD1
size: -
J: TRBJ1-1
V: TRBV13
DNA: TGTGCCAGCAGCCCACAGGGGCCGGAGGCTTTCTTT
CDR3: CASSPQGPEAFF

D: -
size: once
J: TRBJ2-5
V: TRBV4-3
DNA: TGCGCCAGCAGCCAAGAGGTCCTACGCGGGTCGGTTGAGACCCAGTACTTC
CDR3: CASSQEVLRGSVETQYF

D: -
size: -
J: TRBJ2-2
V: TRBV6-6
DNA: TGTGCCATTTCATCAGGGGAAAGTAACACCGGGGAGCTGTTTTTT
CDR3: CAISSGESNTGELFF

D: -
size: -
J: TRBJ2-3
V: TRBV4-3
DNA: TGCGCCAGCAGCCAACAGGGACGGAGCACAGATACGCAGTATTTT
CDR3: CASSQQGRSTDTQYF

D: -
size: -
J: TRBJ2-7
V: TRBV29-1
DNA: TGCAGCGTTGAAGAGGGAGCGGGCCAACCCTACGAGCAGTACTTC
CDR3: CSVEEGAGQPYEQYF